This T cell receptor (beta chain) emerged from a study of blood T cell repertoires in COVID-19. In germline, CDR1 is ENHRY, CDR2 SYGVKD. The V segment lost 3 bases and the J segment 1 base; nucleotides outside the gene matches: 2. The CDR3 sequence is 15 residues long. Produced via immunoSEQ multiplex PCR; TCRdb's table is partial and in-frame only. The sample carries 130,000 to 150,000 clones, 88% recorded once. The sequence derives from a human donor in a cohort sampled during active COVID-19. V gene TRBV10-3 combines with J gene TRBJ2-5; 10 positions agree with TRBD2. The specimen was peripheral blood. The CDR3 region has the DNA TGTGCCATCAGTGATAGCGGGGGGCGCCAAGAGACCCAGTACTTC. Amino acid sequence: CAISDSGGRQETQYF.